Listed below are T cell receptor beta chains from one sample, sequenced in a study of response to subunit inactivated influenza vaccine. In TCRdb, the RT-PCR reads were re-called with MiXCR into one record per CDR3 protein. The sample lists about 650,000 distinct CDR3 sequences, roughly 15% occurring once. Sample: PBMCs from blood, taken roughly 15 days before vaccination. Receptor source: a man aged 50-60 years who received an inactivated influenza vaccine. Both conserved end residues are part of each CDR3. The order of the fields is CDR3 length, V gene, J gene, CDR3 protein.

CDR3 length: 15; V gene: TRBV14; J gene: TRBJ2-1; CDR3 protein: CASGGAGGIYNEQFF
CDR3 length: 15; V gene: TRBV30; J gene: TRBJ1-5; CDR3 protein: CAWSGGGTSREPQHF
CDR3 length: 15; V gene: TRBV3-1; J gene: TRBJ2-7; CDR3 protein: CASSQTGTGVAEQYF
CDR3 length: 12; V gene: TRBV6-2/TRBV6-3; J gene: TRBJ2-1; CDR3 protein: CASSYWGTELFF
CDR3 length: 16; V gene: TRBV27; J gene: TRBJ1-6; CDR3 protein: CASRINRSSYNSPLHF
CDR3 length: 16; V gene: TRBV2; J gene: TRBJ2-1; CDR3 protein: CASSEVTSSSYNEQFF
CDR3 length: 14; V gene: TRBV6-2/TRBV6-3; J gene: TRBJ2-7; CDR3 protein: CASRKGQGSYEQYF
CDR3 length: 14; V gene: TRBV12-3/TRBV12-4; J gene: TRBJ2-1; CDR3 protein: CASSDWRTYNEQFF
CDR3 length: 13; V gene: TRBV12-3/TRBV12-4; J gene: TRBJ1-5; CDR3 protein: CASSQGSLKPQHF
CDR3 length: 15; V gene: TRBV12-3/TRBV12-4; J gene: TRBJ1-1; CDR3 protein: CASSAHRGLDTEAFF
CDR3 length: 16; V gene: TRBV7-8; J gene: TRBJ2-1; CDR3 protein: CASSATGGGLFDEQFF
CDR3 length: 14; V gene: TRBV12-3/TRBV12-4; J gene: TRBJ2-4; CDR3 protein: CASSRGTVAIIQYF
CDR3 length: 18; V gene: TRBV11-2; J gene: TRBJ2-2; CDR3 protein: CASSSIGRLAGGTGELFF
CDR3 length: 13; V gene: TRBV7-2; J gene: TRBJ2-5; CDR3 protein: CASSLSPAETQYF
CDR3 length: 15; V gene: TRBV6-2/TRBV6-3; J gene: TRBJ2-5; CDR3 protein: CASSYVAGGVETQYF
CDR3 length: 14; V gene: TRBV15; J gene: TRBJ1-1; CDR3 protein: CATSSRQILTEAFF
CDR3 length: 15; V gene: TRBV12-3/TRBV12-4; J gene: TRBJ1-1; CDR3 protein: CASSPTGRHGTEAFF
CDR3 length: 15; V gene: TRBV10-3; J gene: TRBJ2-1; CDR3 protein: CAIREGTSVLNEQFF
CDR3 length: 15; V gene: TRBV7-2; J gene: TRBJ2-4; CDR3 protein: CASRPSGSVTNIQYF
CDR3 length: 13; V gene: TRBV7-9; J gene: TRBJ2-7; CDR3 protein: CASSSLTGAEQYF
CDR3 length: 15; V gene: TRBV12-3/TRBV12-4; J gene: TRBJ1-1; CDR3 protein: CASSRRQTQNTEAFF
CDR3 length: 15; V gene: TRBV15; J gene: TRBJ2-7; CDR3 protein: CATSREASATYEQYF